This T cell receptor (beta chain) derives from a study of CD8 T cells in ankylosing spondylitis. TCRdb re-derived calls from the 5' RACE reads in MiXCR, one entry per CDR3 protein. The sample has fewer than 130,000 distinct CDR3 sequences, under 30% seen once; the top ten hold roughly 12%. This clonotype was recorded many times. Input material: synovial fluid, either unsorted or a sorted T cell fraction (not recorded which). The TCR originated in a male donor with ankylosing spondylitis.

The CDR3 here is CASSFYDRGEELFF. CDR3 coding DNA: TGTGCCAGCAGTTTTTACGACAGGGGAGAGGAGCTGTTTTTT. The chain carries TRBV12-3 or TRBV12-4 and TRBJ2-2; 8 bases match TRBD1. J was trimmed by 10 bases and V by 3 bases; bases with no gene match: 7. The CDR3 is made up of 14 amino acids.